This TCR beta chain stems from a study of blood T cell repertoires in COVID-19. Study context: PBMCs, B-cell-depleted T cells, or T cells were the source of the cDNA or gDNA that made up the material.

This CDR3 contains 15 residues. CDR1 is LGHDT and CDR2 is YNNKEL in the germline V gene (reference sequence). With 4 bases removed from V and 0 bases from J, the gap between germline ends came to 10 bases. Original processing methods: Amplification of reference gene primers provided the estimated nucleated cell counts. The method was immunoSEQ multiplex PCR; TCRdb's version includes in-frame clones alone and lacks a portion of them. That table furnishes V, J and clone size, whereas the DNA furnished D and trimming. The sample holds 390,000 or so clones, approximately 87% seen once. The J gene is TRBJ2-1, the V gene TRBV3-1 (or the pseudogene TRBV3-2); D is uncertain. This TCR derives from a woman aged 50 to 60 who had recovered from COVID-19. The sequenced sample consisted of PBMCs or T cells enriched from blood (not recorded which). CDR3 amino acids: CASSPTYSSYNEQFF. CDR3 in DNA: TGTGCCAGCAGCCCGACATATAGCTCCTACAATGAGCAGTTCTTC.